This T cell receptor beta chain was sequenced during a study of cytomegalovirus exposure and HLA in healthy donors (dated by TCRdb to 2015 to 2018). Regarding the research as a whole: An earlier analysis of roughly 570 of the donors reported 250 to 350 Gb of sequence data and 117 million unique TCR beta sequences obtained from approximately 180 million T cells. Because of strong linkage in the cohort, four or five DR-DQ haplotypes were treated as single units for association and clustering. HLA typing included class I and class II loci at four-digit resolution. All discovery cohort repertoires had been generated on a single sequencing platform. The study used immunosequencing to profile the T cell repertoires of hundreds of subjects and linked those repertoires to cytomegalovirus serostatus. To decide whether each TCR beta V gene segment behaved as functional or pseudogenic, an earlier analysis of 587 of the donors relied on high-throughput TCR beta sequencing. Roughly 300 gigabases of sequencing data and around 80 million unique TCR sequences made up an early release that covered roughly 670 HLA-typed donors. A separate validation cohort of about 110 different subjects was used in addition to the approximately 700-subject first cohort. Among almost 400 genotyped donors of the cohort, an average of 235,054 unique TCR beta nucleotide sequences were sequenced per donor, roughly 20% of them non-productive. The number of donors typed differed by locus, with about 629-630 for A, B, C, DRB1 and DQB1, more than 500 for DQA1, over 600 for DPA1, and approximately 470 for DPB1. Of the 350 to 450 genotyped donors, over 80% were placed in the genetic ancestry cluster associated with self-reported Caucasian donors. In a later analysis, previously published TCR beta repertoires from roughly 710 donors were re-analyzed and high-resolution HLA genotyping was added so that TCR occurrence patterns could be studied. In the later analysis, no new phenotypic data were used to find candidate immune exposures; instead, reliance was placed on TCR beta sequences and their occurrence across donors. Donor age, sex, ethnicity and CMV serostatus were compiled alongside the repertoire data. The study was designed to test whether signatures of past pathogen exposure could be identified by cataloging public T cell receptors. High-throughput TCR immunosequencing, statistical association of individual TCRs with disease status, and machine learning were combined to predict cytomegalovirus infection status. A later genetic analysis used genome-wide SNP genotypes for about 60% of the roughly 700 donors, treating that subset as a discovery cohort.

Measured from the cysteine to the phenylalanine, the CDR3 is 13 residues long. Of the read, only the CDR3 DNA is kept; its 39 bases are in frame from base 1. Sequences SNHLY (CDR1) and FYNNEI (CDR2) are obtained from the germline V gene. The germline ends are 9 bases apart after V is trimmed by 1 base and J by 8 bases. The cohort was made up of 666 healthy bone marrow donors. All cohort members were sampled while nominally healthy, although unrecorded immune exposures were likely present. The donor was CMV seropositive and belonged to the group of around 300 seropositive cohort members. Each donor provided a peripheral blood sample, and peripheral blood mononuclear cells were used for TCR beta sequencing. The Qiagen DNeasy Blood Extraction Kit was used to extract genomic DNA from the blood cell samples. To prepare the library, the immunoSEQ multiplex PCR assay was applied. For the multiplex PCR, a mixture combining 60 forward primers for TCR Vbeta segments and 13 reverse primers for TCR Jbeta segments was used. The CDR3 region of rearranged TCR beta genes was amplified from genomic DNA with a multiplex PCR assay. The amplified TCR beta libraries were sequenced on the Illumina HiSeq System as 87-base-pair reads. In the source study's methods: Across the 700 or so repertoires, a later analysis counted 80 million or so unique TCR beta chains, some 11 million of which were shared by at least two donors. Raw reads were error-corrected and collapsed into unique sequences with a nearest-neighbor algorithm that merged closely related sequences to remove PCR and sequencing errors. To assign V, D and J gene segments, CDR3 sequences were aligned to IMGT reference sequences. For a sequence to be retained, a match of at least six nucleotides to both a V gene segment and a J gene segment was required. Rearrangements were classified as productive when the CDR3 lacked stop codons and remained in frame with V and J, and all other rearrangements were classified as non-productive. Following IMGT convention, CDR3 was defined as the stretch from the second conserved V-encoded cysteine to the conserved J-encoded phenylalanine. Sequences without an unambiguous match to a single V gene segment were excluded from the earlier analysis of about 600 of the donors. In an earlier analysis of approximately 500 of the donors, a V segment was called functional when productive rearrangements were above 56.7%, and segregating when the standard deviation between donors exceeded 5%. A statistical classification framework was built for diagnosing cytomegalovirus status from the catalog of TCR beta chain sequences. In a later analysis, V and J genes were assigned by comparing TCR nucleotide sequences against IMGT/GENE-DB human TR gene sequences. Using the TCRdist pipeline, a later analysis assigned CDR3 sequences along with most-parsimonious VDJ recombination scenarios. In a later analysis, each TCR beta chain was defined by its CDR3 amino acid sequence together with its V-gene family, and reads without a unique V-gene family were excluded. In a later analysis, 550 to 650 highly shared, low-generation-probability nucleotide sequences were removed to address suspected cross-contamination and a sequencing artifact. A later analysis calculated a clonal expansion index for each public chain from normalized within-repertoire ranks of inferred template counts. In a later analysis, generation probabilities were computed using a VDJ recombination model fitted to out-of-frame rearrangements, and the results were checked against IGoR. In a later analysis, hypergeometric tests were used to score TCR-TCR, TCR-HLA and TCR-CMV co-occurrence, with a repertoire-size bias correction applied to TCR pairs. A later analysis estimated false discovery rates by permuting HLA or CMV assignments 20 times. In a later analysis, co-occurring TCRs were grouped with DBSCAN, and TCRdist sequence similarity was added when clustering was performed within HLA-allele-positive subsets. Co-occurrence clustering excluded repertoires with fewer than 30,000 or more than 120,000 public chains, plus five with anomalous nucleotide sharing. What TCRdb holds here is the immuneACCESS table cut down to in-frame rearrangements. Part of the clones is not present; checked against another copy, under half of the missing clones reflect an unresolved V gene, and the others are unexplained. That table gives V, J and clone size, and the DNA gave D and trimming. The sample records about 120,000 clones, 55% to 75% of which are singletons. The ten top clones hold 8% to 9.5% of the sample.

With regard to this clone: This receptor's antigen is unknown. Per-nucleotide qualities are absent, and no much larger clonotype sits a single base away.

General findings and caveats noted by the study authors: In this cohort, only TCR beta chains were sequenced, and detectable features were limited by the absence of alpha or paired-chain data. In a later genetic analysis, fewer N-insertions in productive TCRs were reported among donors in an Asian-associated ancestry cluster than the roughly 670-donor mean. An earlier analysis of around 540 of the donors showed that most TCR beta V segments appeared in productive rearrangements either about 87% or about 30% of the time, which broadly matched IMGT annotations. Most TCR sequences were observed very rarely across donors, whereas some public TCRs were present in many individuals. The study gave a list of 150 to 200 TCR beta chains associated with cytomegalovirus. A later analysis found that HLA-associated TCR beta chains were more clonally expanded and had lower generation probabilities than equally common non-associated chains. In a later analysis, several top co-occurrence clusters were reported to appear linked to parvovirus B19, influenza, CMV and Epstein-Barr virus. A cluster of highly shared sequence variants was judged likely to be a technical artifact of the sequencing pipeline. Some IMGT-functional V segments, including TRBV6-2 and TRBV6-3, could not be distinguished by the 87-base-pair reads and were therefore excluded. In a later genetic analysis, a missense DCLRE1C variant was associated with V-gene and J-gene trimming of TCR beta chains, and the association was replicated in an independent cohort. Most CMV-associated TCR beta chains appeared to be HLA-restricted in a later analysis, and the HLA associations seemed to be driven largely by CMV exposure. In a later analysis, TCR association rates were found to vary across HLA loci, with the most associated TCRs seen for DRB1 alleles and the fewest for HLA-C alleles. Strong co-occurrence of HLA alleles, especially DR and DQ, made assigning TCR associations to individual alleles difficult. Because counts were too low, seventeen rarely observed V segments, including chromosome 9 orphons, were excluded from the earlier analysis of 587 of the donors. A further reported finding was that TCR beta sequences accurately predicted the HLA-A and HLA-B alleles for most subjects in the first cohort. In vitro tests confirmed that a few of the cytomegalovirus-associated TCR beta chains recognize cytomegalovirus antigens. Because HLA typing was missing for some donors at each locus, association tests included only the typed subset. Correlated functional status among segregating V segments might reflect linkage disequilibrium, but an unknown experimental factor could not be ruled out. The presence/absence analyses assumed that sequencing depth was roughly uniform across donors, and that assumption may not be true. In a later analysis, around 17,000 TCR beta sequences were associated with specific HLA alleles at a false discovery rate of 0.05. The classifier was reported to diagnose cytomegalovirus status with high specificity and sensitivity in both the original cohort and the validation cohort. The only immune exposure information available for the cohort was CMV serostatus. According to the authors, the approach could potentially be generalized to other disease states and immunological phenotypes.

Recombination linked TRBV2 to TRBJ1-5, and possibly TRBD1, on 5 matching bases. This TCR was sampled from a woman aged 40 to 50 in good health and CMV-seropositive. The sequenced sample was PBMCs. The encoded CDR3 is CASSEGGGEPQHF. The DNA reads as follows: TGTGCCAGCAGTGAAGGGGGCGGGGAGCCCCAGCATTTT.